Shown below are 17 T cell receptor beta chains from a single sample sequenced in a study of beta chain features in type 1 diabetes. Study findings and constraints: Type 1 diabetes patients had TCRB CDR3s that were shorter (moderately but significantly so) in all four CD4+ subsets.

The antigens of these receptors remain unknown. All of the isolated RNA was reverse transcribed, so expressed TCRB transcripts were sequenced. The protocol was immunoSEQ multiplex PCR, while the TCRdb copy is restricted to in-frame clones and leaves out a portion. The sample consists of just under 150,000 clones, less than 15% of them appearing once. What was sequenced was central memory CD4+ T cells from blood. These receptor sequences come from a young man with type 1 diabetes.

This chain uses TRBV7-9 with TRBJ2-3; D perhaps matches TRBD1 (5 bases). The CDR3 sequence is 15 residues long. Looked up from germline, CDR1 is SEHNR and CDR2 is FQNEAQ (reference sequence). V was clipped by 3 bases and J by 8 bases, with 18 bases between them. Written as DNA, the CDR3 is TGTGCCAGCAGCTTGGGCAGGGATGTTGCGGCTACGCAGTATTTT. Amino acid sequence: CASSLGRDVAATQYF.

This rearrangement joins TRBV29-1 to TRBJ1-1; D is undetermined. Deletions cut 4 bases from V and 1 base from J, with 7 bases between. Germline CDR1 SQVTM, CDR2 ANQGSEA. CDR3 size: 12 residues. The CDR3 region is CSVAQSNTEAFF. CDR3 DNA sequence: TGCAGCGTTGCACAGTCGAACACTGAAGCTTTCTTT.

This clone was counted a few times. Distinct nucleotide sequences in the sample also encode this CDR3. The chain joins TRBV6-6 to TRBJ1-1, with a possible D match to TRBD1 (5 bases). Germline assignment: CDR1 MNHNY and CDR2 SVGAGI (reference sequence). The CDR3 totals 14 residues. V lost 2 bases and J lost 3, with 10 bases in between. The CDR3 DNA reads TGTGCCAGCAGTTACGGGGGATCCGACACTGAAGCTTTCTTT. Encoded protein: CASSYGGSDTEAFF.

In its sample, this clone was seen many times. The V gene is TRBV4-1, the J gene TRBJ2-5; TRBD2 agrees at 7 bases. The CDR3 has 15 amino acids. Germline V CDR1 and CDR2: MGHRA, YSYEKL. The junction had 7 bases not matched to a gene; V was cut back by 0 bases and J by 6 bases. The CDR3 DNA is TGCGCCAGCAGCCAAGAAAGACTAGCAACGCAGACCCAGTACTTC. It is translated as CASSQERLATQTQYF.

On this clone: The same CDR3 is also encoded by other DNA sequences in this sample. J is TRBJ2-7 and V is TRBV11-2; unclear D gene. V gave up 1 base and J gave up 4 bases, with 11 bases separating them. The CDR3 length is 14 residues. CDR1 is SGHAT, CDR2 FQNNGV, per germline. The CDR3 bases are TGTGCCAGCAGCTTAGGTCGTTCGGTTTACGAGCAGTACTTC. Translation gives CASSLGRSVYEQYF.

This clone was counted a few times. Here the CDR3 reads CASSPPAGGRFSGTDTQYF. In nucleotides, the CDR3 is TGTGCCAGCAGCCCCCCAGCGGGGGGCCGGTTTTCTGGCACAGATACGCAGTATTTT. V usage is TRBV11-1 and J usage is TRBJ2-3; 9 bases map to TRBD2. The CDR3 covers 19 residues. Unmatched junction bases numbered 16, after V lost 5 bases and J lost 1 base. Looked up from germline, CDR1 is SGHAT and CDR2 is FQDESV (reference sequence). The full variable domain, completed using reference TRBV11-1 and TRBJ2-3, is EAEVAQSPRYKITEKSQAVAFWCDPISGHATLYWYRQILGQGPELLVQFQDESVVDDSQLPKDRFSAERLKGVDSTLKIQPAELGDSAMYLCASSPPAGGRFSGTDTQYFGPGTRLTVL.

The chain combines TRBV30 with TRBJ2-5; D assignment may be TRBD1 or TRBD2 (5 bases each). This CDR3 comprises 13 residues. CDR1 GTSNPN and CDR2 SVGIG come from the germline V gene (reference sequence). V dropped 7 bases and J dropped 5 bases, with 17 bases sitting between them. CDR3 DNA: TGTGCCTCCACGGGCCGAGGGGTTGAGACCCAGTACTTC. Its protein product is CASTGRGVETQYF.

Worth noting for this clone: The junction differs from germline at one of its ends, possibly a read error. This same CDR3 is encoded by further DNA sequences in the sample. CDR3 sequence (DNA): TGCGCCAGCAGCCAAGAGGGGAACAGACGGGGGGGATTT. This sequence encodes CASSQEGNRRGGF. V and J are TRBV4-1 and TRBJ1-1; possible D gene TRBD1, 5 bases. Per germline, CDR1 MGHRA and CDR2 YSYEKL. The CDR3 has 13 amino acids.

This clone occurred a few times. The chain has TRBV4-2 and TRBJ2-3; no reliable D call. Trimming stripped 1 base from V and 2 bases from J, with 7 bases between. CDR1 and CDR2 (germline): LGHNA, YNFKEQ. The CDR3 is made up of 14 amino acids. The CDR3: CASSQGDPTDTQYF. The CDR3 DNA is TGTGCCAGCAGCCAAGGAGACCCCACAGATACGCAGTATTTT.

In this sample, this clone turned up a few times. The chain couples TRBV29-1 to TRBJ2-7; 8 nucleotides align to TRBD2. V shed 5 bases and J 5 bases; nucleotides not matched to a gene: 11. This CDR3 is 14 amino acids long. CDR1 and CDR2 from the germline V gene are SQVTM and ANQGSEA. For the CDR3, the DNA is TGCAGCGTTTCCGGGTCACCGGGGGGGAACGAGCAGTACTTC. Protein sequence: CSVSGSPGGNEQYF.

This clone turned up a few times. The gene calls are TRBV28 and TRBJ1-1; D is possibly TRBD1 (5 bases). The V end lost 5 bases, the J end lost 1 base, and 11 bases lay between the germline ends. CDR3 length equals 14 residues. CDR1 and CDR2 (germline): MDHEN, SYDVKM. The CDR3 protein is CASSPRGWNTEAFF. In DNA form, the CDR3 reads TGTGCCAGCAGTCCCCGGGGGTGGAACACTGAAGCTTTCTTT.

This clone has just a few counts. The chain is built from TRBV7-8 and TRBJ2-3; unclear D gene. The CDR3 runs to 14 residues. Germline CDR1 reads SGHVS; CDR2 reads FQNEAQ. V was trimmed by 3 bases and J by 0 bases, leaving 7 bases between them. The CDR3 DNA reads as TGTGCCAGCAGCTTCGGACGGAGCACAGATACGCAGTATTTT. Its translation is CASSFGRSTDTQYF.

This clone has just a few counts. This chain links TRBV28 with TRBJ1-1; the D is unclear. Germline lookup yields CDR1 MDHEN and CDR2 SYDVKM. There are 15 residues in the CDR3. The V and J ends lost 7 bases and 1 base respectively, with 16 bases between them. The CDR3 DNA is TGTGCCAGCATATCCGATAGACGGAAGAACACTGAAGCTTTCTTT. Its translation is CASISDRRKNTEAFF.

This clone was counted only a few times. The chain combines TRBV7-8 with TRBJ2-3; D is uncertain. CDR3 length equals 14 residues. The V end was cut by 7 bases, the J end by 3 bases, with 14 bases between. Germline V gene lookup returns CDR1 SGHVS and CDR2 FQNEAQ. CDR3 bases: TGTGCCAGCATCGGATCGTTACCGACAGATACGCAGTATTTT. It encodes CASIGSLPTDTQYF.

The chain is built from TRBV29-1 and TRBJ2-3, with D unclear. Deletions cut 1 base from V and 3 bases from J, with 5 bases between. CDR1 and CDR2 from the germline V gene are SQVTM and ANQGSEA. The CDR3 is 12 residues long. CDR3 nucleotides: TGCAGCGTTGAAGGGTATACAGATACGCAGTATTTT. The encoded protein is CSVEGYTDTQYF.

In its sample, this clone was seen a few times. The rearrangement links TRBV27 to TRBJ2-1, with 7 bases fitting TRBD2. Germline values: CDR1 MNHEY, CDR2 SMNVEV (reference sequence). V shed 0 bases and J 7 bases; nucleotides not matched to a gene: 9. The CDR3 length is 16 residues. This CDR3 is CASSLSASGVSNEQFF. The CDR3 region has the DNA TGTGCCAGCAGTTTATCGGCTAGCGGCGTATCAAATGAGCAGTTCTTC.

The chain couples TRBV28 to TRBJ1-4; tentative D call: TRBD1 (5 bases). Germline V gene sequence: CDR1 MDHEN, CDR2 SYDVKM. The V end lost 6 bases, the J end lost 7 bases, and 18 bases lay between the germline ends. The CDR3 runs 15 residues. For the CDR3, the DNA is TGTGCCAGCAGCCCTTCGGCATGGGGCACTGAAAAACTGTTTTTT. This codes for CASSPSAWGTEKLFF.